This T cell receptor (beta chain) was recorded in a study of read filtering for tumor transcriptome and immune sequencing (dated by TCRdb to 2020 to 2022). Regarding the research as a whole: The cohort was composed of 17 male and about 14 female patients, with a mean age of approximately 70 years and an age range of about 45 to 90. TCR-region mapped reads per sample ranged from about 3.5 to 10.27 million with IR-seq versus only roughly 75 to 1273 with RNA-seq. The study compared TCR repertoires from targeted immune repertoire sequencing and bulk whole-transcriptome sequencing run on the same bone marrow samples. After DNase treatment, whole-transcriptome libraries were prepared with the TruSeq RNA Access Library Prep Kit. By revised international staging, fewer than ten patients were R-ISS I, 16 were R-ISS II and roughly seven were R-ISS III. As a main aim, a read-filtering strategy for immune repertoire data was addressed, with the specific question being whether clonotypes supported by a single read should be removed.

In its sample, this clonotype was seen many times. There is no known antigen for this receptor. Per-base qualities were not stored, and no clone one base away is much larger. Starting from roughly 440 ng RNA, TCR libraries were constructed with the Immunoverse kit using molecular barcoded adaptors that cover the alpha/delta and beta/gamma chains. TCR library preparation used the same RNA that went into transcriptome sequencing. TCR libraries were sequenced on an Illumina HiSeq 4000 with 2 x 150 cycles. The authors processed their data as follows. MiXCR aligned TCR reads to human V, D, J and C references and assembled the aligned reads into CDR3 clonotypes, with quality filtering and error correction included. The tcR package in R was used for analysis of clonotype counts and gene usage diversity. For inspection of raw mapping reads, RNA-seq reads were mapped by STAR aligner version 2.5.3a onto GRCh37 of the human genome. IR-seq fastq files were randomly downsampled with Seqtk 1.3 to test the effect of sequencing depth on detected clonotypes. The public sequencing data were trimmed at Q25 with fastp and processed into clonotypes with MiXCR by TCRdb, which kept only in-frame beta chains. Every distinct CDR3 protein forms one entry, paired with its most common genes and DNA. The V and J calls follow TCRdb's processing rather than the paper's. The sample table records 25,000 or so distinct CDR3 sequences; approximately 22% of these occur just once. The biggest ten clones account for roughly a sixth of the sample.

Overall results and qualifications from the work: The correlation between IR-seq and RNA-seq shared clonotype proportions was increased by removal of single-read clonotypes. IR-seq captured clonotypes at much higher depth and more reliably than RNA-seq, and smaller IR-seq throughput sufficed to identify most shared clonotypes. The sorted CD138-negative fraction was not purified T cells but a mixed bone marrow immune population. Single-read clonotypes made up 80% to 85% of clonotypes but roughly 3.2% of total reads in IR-seq, and just under 75% of clonotypes and approximately 48% of reads in RNA-seq.

Each patient had bone marrow sampled at the time of active disease. Isolation of bone marrow mononuclear cells was performed by Ficoll-Hypaque density gradient centrifugation. Myeloma plasma cells were removed and CD138-negative cells were obtained by negative selection following labeling with CD138 magnetic microbeads on a MACS separator. The purity of the isolated cells was checked by flow cytometry with CD138 antibodies on an Attune NxT. TRIzol reagent was used to extract total RNA, and a NanoDrop spectrophotometer was used to quantify the extracted RNA. Paired RNA-seq and IR-seq were performed on each patient's CD138-negative bone marrow sample. The germline V gene (reference sequence) supplies CDR1 SGHKS and CDR2 YYEKEE. V loses 0 bases, J loses 0 bases, and the germline ends lie 7 bases apart. Reading from cysteine to phenylalanine, the CDR3 counts 15 amino acids. Kept here is only the CDR3 DNA, which spans 45 bases and is read in frame from base 1.

The V gene is TRBV5-5 and the J gene is TRBJ1-5, with the identity of the D gene unclear. The specimen was a population of CD138-negative cells sorted from bone marrow. In light of the paper, this sample's cell subset or site label describes: bone marrow mononuclear cells depleted of CD138+ plasma/myeloma cells by negative magnetic selection. The sequence derives from a donor aged 40 or older with multiple myeloma. DNA sequence: TGTGCCAGCAGCTTGGCTAGCGATAGCAATCAGCCCCAGCATTTT. This gives the protein CASSLASDSNQPQHF.